A single sample gave rise to the 27 T cell receptor beta chains below, sequenced in a study of T-cell memory formation after mild COVID-19. TCRdb itself ran the 5' RACE reads through MiXCR, one entry per CDR3 protein. The sample includes about 340,000 distinct CDR3 sequences, 10% to 15% of them seen just once. The source material was PBMCs or a T cell subset sorted from them (not recorded which). Receptor source: a man between 18 and 35 years old who had mild COVID-19 (a few samples of this study predate the infection). Cell type and time point are not known.

J is TRBJ2-1 and V is TRBV11-1; TRBD2 aligns across 9 bases. CDR3 length: 14 amino acids. V lost 3 bases, J lost 6 bases, and 3 bases stayed unmatched. Germline CDR1 SGHAT, CDR2 FQDESV (reference sequence). DNA of the CDR3: TGTGCCAGCAGCTTCGGCGGGGGGGCCAATGAGCAGTTCTTC. Its protein is CASSFGGGANEQFF.

Only a few counts were recorded for this clonotype. The chain recombines TRBV7-2 with TRBJ2-2, with D unresolved. The length of the CDR3 is 14 residues. Germline assignment: CDR1 SGHTA and CDR2 FQGNSA. Trimming pared 6 bases from V and 4 bases from J, leaving 12 bases between. CDR3 amino acids: CASSSLPTTGELFF. CDR3 nucleotide sequence: TGTGCCAGCAGTTCACTCCCGACCACCGGGGAGCTGTTTTTT.

This clonotype was recorded a few times. This chain joins TRBV4-2 and TRBJ2-1, with TRBD1 identical over 10 bases. The CDR3 contains 17 residues. V lost 0 bases to trimming and J lost 10 bases; unmatched junction nucleotides: 12. Germline V gene data show CDR1 as LGHNA and CDR2 as YNFKEQ. CDR3 amino acids: CASSQDRPGQGLEEQFF. CDR3 nucleotide sequence: TGTGCCAGCAGCCAAGATCGTCCGGGACAGGGGCTAGAAGAGCAGTTCTTC.

The CDR3 is CASSGNTEAFF. CDR3 in DNA: TGCGCCAGCAGCGGAAACACTGAAGCTTTCTTT. J is TRBJ1-1 and V is TRBV5-1; D call uncertain. Germline CDR1 SGHRS, CDR2 YFSETQ. V dropped 4 bases and J dropped 2 bases, with 3 bases sitting between them. The CDR3 covers 11 residues. Drawing the rest from reference TRBV5-1 and TRBJ1-1, the complete variable domain is KAGVTQTPRYLIKTRGQQVTLSCSPISGHRSVSWYQQTPGQGLQFLFEYFSETQRNKGNFPGRFSGRQFSNSRSEMNVSTLELGDSALYLCASSGNTEAFFGQGTRLTVV.

The chain employs TRBV7-2 and TRBJ1-2; tentatively, D is TRBD1 (5 bases). CDR1 is SGHTA and CDR2 is FQGNSA in the germline V gene. Deletions cut 0 bases from V and 7 bases from J, with 9 bases between. CDR3 length: 13 residues. CDR3: CASSLAEGAGYTF. The DNA for the CDR3 is TGTGCCAGCAGCTTAGCGGAAGGGGCTGGCTACACCTTC.

The V gene is TRBV7-6, the J gene TRBJ2-5; D may be TRBD1 or TRBD2 (6 bases each). From germline, CDR1 is SGHVS and CDR2 FNYEAQ. The CDR3 is 15 amino acids. Trimming left V 5 bases short and J 1 base short, with 14 bases between. CDR3 sequence reads: CASSPLWGAQETQYF. The CDR3, as DNA: TGTGCCAGCAGCCCCCTGTGGGGGGCCCAAGAGACCCAGTACTTC.

This clonotype was counted only a few times. This chain uses TRBV12-3 or TRBV12-4 with TRBJ2-5, with 7 bases that match TRBD2. Germline trimming cut 0 bases from V and 5 bases from J; bases unmatched to any gene: 15. The CDR3 extends over 18 amino acids. The CDR3 nucleotides are TGTGCCAGCAGTTTAGCGAGCTATCCGGGGGGAGGTATGGAGACCCAGTACTTC. This gives the protein CASSLASYPGGGMETQYF.

The chain uses TRBV5-5 and TRBJ2-7; either TRBD1 or TRBD2 may supply D (6 bases each). The V and J ends lost 4 bases and 6 bases respectively, with 14 bases between them. CDR3 length: 13 amino acids. Per germline, CDR1 SGHKS and CDR2 YYEKEE (reference sequence). CDR3 in DNA: TGTGCCAGCAGCAATCCGGGGGCGGGCGAGCAGTACTTC. It specifies CASSNPGAGEQYF.

A few counts support this clonotype. The chain carries TRBV29-1 and TRBJ1-2; no firm D call. Germline-derived CDR1 and CDR2 are SQVTM and ANQGSEA. The V end was cut by 3 bases, the J end by 5 bases, with 10 bases between. This CDR3 comprises 12 residues. CDR3 nucleotides: TGCAGCGTTGATCACCTGGGGTATGGCTACACCTTC. As protein: CSVDHLGYGYTF.

This sequence joins TRBV25-1 and TRBJ2-3; perhaps TRBD1 as D (5 bases). The ends were cut back, 6 bases at V and 3 bases at J, with 10 bases in the middle. CDR1 is MGHDK and CDR2 is SYGVNS in the germline V gene. The CDR3 length is 13 residues. The CDR3 DNA follows: TGTGCCAGCAGGTCGGCAGGGACAGATACGCAGTATTTT. Translating gives CASRSAGTDTQYF.

This clonotype was detected many times. The chain recombines TRBV7-9 with TRBJ2-7; 10 positions match TRBD2. The V gene end was trimmed by 5 bases and the J gene end by 2 bases; junction bases not matched to a gene: 6. This CDR3 spans 15 amino acids. CDR1 and CDR2 from the germline V gene are SEHNR and FQNEAQ (reference sequence). The CDR3 DNA is TGTGCCAGCAGCCGTAGCGGGGGGTCTCCCTACGAGCAGTACTTC. Its translation is CASSRSGGSPYEQYF.

This clonotype was counted between two and nine times. The V gene is TRBV7-6, the J gene TRBJ2-3; the D call may be TRBD1 or TRBD2 (5 bases each). Germline V gives CDR1 SGHVS, CDR2 FNYEAQ. CDR3 length: 14 residues. V was pared by 5 bases and J by 5 bases, with 14 bases between. The CDR3, as DNA: TGTGCCAGCAGCCCCCCCGGGGCTGGAGATACGCAGTATTTT. Translating gives CASSPPGAGDTQYF.

The chain links TRBV9 to TRBJ2-1, with D perhaps matching TRBD1 (5 bases). The germline V gene encodes CDR1 SGDLS and CDR2 YYNGEE. This CDR3 comprises 13 residues. Deletions cut 0 bases from V and 6 bases from J, with 7 bases between. CDR3 bases: TGTGCCAGCAGCGTAGACAGGATCAATGAGCAGTTCTTC. As protein: CASSVDRINEQFF.

This clonotype was detected a few times. This chain uses TRBV5-4 with TRBJ1-2; 7 positions match TRBD1. V gave up 4 bases and J gave up 7 bases; unmatched junction bases: 13. CDR1 is SGHNT, CDR2 YYREEE, per germline (reference sequence). The CDR3 covers 15 residues. CDR3 DNA sequence: TGTGCCAGCAGCCCCGCGGGACAGTTGGCAGGTGGCTACACCTTC. This translates into CASSPAGQLAGGYTF.

This clonotype was seen only once. The chain carries TRBV2 and TRBJ2-5; no reliable D call. With 5 bases removed from V and 3 bases from J, the gap between germline ends came to 7 bases. The CDR3 is 12 amino acids. Germline CDR1 is SNHLY and CDR2 is FYNNEI. This CDR3 is CASSNREETQYF. CDR3 sequence (DNA): TGTGCCAGCAGTAACAGAGAAGAGACCCAGTACTTC. Variable domain in full (rest from reference TRBV2 and TRBJ2-5): EPEVTQTPSHQVTQMGQEVILRCVPISNHLYFYWYRQILGQKVEFLVSFYNNEISEKSEIFDDQFSVERPDGSNFTLKIRSTKLEDSAMYFCASSNREETQYFGPGTRLLVL.

This clonotype has more than one count but fewer than ten. V usage is TRBV20-1 and J usage is TRBJ1-1; TRBD1 is a possible D gene (5 bases). Germline V gene lookup returns CDR1 DFQATT and CDR2 SNEGSKA (reference sequence). The CDR3 is 14 residues long. V shed 0 bases and J shed 6 bases, with 14 bases lying between them. The CDR3 loop reads CSARDRTKDPEAFF. The CDR3 nucleotides read TGCAGTGCTAGAGATCGGACAAAAGACCCTGAAGCTTTCTTT.

This clonotype has a handful of counts. V is TRBV7-9 and J is TRBJ2-6; TRBD1 matches at 8 bases. The germline CDR1 and CDR2 sequences are SEHNR and FQNEAQ (reference sequence). V lost 4 bases to trimming and J lost 2 bases; unmatched junction nucleotides: 4. The CDR3 is 16 amino acids. The CDR3: CASSSRRGPGANVLTF. The CDR3 DNA reads as TGTGCCAGCAGCTCCCGCAGGGGGCCTGGGGCCAACGTCCTGACTTTC.

V and J are TRBV28 and TRBJ2-7; 10 positions agree with TRBD1. CDR1 is MDHEN and CDR2 is SYDVKM in the germline V gene. CDR3 size: 14 residues. Losses at the gene ends were 7 bases for V and 3 bases for J; bases not matched to a gene: 6. In DNA, the CDR3 is TGTGCCAGCATGGACAGGGGGATCAACTACGAGCAGTACGTC. It encodes CASMDRGINYEQYV.

In this sample, this clonotype turned up a few times. The J gene is TRBJ1-2, the V gene TRBV7-2, with a weak D call TRBD1 (5 bases). V gave up 5 bases and J gave up 7 bases, with 17 bases separating them. Germline lookup yields CDR1 SGHTA and CDR2 FQGNSA. This CDR3 region has 14 residues. The DNA for the CDR3 is TGTGCCAGCAGCCGGGCCGGGGCGTCTCCTGGCTACACCTTC. As protein: CASSRAGASPGYTF.

This clonotype was seen more than once but under ten times. V gene TRBV7-8 combines with J gene TRBJ2-5, with no clear D. Trimming pared 3 bases from V and 5 bases from J, leaving 10 bases between. The CDR3 totals 13 residues. Germline V lookup: CDR1 SGHVS, CDR2 FQNEAQ. The CDR3 spells CASSLGHRETQYF. The CDR3 nucleotides read TGTGCCAGCAGCTTGGGTCACCGGGAGACCCAGTACTTC.

Many counts were recorded for this clonotype. V and J are TRBV7-2 and TRBJ2-1; D gene unclear. This CDR3 comprises 13 residues. Per germline, CDR1 SGHTA and CDR2 FQGNSA. The V and J ends lost 1 base and 4 bases respectively, with 5 bases between them. The CDR3 bases are TGTGCCAGCAGCTTAGGGGCGTACAATGAGCAGTTCTTC. Translation: CASSLGAYNEQFF.

The chain recombines TRBV6-2 or TRBV6-3 with TRBJ2-6, with D unresolved. Germline V gene sequence: CDR1 MNHEY, CDR2 SVGEGT. This CDR3 has 15 amino acids. The V and J ends lost 7 bases and 1 base respectively, with 11 bases between them. The CDR3 protein is CASTHRASGANVLTF. The CDR3 DNA is TGTGCCAGCACCCACAGAGCGTCTGGGGCCAACGTCCTGACTTTC.

The rearrangement uses TRBV5-6 and TRBJ2-7; 7 nucleotides align to TRBD2. The CDR3 runs 16 residues. Germline V lookup: CDR1 SGHDT, CDR2 YYEEEE. After removal of 4 bases from V and 1 base from J, the junction contained 11 bases not matched to a gene. DNA of the CDR3: TGTGCCAGCAGCCGGGAGGTGCGGGACGGGTCCTACGAGCAGTACTTC. Encoded protein: CASSREVRDGSYEQYF.

The V and J genes are TRBV18 and TRBJ1-5, with 9 bases that match TRBD1. CDR1 KGHSH and CDR2 LQKENI come from the germline V gene. V dropped 8 bases and J dropped 8; count of bases not matched to a gene: 13. The CDR3 extends over 15 amino acids. CDR3 nucleotides: TGTGCCAGCGCAACCGAGGGACAGGGTTGGAAGCCCCAGCATTTT. Protein product: CASATEGQGWKPQHF.

This clonotype was detected many times. As DNA, the CDR3 is TGTGCCAGCAGAAATGGAAACACCATATATTTT. This sequence encodes CASRNGNTIYF. The gene calls are TRBV6-6 and TRBJ1-3, with D unclear. Trimming left V 6 bases short and J 3 bases short, with 3 bases between. The CDR3 runs to 11 residues. CDR1 MNHNY and CDR2 SVGAGI come from the germline V gene (reference sequence).

This clonotype was found a few times. The chain couples TRBV5-1 to TRBJ1-4; a weak D match, TRBD1 (5 bases). CDR1 SGHRS and CDR2 YFSETQ come from the germline V gene. The V end lost 5 bases, the J end lost 6 bases, and 11 bases lay between the germline ends. The CDR3 consists of 13 residues. CDR3 sequence reads: CASSRRGDEKLFF. In DNA, the CDR3 is TGCGCCAGCAGTCGGAGGGGTGATGAAAAACTGTTTTTT.

The chain recombines TRBV12-3 or TRBV12-4 with TRBJ1-5, with no clear D. Between the trimmed V and J ends, which lost 1 base and 5 bases, there was a span of 6 bases. This CDR3 has 13 residues. Here the CDR3 reads CASSLESHQPQHF. CDR3 bases: TGTGCCAGCAGTTTAGAGTCCCATCAGCCCCAGCATTTT.